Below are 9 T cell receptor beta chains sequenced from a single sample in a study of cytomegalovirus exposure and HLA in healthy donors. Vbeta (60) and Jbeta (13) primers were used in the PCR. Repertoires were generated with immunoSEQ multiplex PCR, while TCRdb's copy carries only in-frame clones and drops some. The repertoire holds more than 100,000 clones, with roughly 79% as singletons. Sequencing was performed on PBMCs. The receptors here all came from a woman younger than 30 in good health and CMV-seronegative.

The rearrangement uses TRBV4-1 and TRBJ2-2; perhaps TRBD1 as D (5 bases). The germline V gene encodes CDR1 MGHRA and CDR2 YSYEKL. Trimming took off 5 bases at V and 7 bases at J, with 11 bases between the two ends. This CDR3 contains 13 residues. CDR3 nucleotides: TGCGCCAGCAGCTCTCAGGGTTTCGGGGAGCTGTTTTTT. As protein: CASSSQGFGELFF.

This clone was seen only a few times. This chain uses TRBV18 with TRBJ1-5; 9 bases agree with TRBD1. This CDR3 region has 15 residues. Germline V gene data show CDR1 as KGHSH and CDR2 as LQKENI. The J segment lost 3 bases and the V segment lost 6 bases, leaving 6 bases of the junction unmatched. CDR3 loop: CASSLGTGNNQPQHF. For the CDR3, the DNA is TGTGCCAGCTCCTTAGGGACAGGGAACAATCAGCCCCAGCATTTT.

The CDR3 here is CASSERTGTGNTIYF. The CDR3 nucleotides are TGTGCCAGCAGTGAAAGGACAGGGACTGGAAACACCATATATTTT. The chain is built from TRBV2 and TRBJ1-3; 8 bases agree with TRBD1. The CDR3 consists of 15 residues. Trimming at V came to 2 bases and at J to 2 bases, leaving 2 bases not matched to a gene. The germline gives CDR1 SNHLY, CDR2 FYNNEI.

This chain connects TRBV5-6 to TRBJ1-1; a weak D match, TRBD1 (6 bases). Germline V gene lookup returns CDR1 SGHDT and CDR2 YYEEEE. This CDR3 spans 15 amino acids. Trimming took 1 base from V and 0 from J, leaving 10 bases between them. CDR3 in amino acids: CASSLPHRVNTEAFF. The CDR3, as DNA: TGTGCCAGCAGCTTGCCCCACAGGGTGAACACTGAAGCTTTCTTT.

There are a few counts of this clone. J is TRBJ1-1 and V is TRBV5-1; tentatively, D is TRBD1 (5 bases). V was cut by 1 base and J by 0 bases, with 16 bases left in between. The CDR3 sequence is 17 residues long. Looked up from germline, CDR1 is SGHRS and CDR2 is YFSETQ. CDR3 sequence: CASSLPADRPMNTEAFF. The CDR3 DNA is TGCGCCAGCAGCTTGCCGGCAGACAGACCCATGAACACTGAAGCTTTCTTT.

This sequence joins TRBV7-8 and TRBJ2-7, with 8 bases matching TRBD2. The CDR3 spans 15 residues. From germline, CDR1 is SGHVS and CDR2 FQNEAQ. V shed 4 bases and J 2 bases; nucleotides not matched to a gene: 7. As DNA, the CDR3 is TGTGCCAGCAGCTCTCAGCGGGAGTACCCCTACGAGCAGTACTTC. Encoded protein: CASSSQREYPYEQYF. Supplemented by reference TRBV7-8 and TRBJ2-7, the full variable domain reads GAGVSQSPRYKVAKRGQDVALRCDPISGHVSLFWYQQALGQGPEFLTYFQNEAQLDKSGLPSDRFFAERPEGSVSTLKIQRTQQEDSAVYLCASSSQREYPYEQYFGPGTRLTVT.

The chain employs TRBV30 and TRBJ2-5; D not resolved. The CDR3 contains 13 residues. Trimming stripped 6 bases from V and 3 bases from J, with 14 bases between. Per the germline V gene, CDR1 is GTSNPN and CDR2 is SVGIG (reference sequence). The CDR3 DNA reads TGTGCCTGCCTGGGTCAGCGTGAAGAGACCCAGTACTTC. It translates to CACLGQREETQYF.

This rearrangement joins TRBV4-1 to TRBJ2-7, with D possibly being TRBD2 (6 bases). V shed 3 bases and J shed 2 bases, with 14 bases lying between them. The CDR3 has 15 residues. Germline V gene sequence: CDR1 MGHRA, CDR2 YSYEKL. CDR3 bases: TGCGCCAGCAGCCATGGCGGGACCGGCACCTACGAGCAGTACTTC. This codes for CASSHGGTGTYEQYF.

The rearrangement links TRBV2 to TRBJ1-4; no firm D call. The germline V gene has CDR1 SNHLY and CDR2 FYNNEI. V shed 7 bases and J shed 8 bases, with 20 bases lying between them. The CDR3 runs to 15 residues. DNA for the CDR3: TGTGCCAGCAACGCGGGTCATTCCTTAGGCGAAAAACTGTTTTTT. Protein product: CASNAGHSLGEKLFF.